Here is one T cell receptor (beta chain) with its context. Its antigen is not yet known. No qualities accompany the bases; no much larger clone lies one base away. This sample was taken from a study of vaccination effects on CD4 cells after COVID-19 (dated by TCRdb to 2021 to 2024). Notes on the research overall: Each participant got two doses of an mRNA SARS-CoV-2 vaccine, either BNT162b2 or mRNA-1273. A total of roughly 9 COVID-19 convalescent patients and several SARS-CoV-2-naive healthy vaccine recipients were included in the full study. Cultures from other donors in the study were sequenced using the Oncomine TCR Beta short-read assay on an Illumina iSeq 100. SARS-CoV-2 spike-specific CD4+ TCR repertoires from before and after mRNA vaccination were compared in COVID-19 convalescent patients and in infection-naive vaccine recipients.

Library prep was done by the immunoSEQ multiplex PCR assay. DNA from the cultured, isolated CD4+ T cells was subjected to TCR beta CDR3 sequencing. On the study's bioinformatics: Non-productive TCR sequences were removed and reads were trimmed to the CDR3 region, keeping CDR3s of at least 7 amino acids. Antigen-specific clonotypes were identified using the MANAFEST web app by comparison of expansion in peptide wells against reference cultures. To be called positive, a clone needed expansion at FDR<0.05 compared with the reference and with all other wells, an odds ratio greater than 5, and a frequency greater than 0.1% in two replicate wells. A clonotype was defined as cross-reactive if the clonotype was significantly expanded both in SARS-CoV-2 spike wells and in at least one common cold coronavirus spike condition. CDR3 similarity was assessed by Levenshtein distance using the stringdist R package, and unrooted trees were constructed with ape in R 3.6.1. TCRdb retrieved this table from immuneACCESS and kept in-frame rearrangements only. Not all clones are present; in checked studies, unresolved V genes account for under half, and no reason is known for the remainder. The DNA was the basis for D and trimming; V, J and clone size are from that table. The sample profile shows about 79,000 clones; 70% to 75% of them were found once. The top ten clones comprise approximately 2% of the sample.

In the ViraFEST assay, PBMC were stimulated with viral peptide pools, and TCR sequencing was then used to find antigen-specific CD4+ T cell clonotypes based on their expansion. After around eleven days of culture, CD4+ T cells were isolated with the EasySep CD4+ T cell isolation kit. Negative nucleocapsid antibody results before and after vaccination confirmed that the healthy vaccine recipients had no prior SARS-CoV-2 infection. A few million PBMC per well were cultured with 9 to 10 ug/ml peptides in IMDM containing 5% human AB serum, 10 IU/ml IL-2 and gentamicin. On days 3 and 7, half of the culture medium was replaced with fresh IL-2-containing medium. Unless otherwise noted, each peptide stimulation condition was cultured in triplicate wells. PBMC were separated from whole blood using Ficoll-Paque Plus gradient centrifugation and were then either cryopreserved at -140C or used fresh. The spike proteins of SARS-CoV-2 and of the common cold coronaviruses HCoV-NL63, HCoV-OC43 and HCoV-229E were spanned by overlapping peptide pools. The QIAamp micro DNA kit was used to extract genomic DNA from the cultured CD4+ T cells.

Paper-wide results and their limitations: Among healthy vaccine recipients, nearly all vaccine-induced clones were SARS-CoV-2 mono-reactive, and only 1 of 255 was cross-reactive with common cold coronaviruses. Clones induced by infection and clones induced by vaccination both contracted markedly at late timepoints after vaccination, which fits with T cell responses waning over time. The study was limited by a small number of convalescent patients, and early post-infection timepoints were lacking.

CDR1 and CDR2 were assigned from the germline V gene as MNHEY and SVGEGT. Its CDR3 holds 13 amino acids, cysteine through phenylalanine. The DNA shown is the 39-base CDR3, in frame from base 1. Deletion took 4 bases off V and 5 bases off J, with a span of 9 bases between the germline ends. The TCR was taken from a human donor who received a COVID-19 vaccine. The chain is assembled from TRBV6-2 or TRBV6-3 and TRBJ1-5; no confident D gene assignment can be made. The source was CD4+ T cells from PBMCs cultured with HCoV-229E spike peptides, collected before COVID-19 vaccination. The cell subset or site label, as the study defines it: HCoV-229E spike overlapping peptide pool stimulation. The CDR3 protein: CASSSAGYQPQHF. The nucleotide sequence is TGTGCCAGCAGTTCGGCGGGATATCAGCCCCAGCATTTT.